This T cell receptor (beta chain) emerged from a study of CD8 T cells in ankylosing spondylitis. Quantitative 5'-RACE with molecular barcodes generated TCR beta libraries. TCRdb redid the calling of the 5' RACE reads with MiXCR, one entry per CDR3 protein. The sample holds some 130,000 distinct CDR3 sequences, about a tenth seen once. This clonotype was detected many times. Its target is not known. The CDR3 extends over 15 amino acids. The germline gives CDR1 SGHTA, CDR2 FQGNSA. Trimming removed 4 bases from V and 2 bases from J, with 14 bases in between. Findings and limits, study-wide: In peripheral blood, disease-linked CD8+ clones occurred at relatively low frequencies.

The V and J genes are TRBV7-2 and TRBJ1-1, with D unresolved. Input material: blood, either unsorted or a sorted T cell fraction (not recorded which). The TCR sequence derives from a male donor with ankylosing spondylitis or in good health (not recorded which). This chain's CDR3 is CASSSIATSNTEAFF. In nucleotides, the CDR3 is TGTGCCAGCAGCTCCATCGCAACATCTAACACTGAAGCTTTCTTT.